This T cell receptor beta chain was observed in a study of blood T cell repertoires in COVID-19. Assay: immunoSEQ multiplex PCR; the TCRdb copy retains only in-frame clones and omits some. The repertoire holds 200,000 to 250,000 clones, with over 75% as singletons. Trimming at V came to 5 bases and at J to 7 bases, leaving 8 bases not matched to a gene. Germline CDR1 and CDR2: MNHEY and SMNVEV (reference sequence). The CDR3 totals 15 residues. This clonotype originated in a woman aged 60-75 years who had recovered from COVID-19. Material: PBMCs or T cells enriched from blood (not recorded which). The rearrangement joins TRBV27 to TRBJ2-1; TRBD2 matches at 10 bases. Here the CDR3 reads CASSPPGLALNEQFF. The CDR3 bases are TGTGCCAGCAGTCCGCCGGGACTAGCGTTGAATGAGCAGTTCTTC.